Included here is one T cell receptor beta chain sequence, with context. The sample comes from a study of blood T cell repertoires in COVID-19. At the level of the study: Material from acute and convalescent COVID-19 was sourced from the United States, Italy and Spain. T cells, B-cell-depleted T cells, or PBMCs provided the cDNA or gDNA that served as material.

How the authors handled the data: It was from reference gene primer amplification that nucleated cell counts were estimated. Clones were sequenced by immunoSEQ multiplex PCR, and TCRdb holds only the in-frame ones, with some missing. The V and J calls and the clone size are those of that table, but D and trimming were determined from the DNA. The table shows 140,000 or so clones, with under 90% occurring only once. V was cut by 0 bases and J by 6 bases, with 15 bases left in between. This CDR3 has 15 amino acids. The germline V gene encodes CDR1 SGHRS and CDR2 YFSETQ. The receptor comes from a man aged 65 to 79 who had recovered from COVID-19. The sequenced sample was peripheral blood. The chain recombines TRBV5-1 with TRBJ2-5; the D gene is possibly TRBD2 (5 bases). The CDR3 here is CASSLAIGGRKTQYF. CDR3 DNA sequence: TGCGCCAGCAGCTTGGCCATAGGAGGAAGAAAGACCCAGTACTTC.